This T cell receptor (beta chain) emerged from a study of blood T cell repertoires in COVID-19. Across the whole study: PBMCs, B-cell-depleted T cells, or T cells were the source of the cDNA or gDNA that made up the material.

Participants' reported clinical history set cohort assignment. Original data processing: Amplifying reference gene primers gave estimates of nucleated cell counts. Profiling relied on immunoSEQ multiplex PCR, and the TCRdb table lists in-frame clones only, not all of them. Clonal size and the V and J genes are those of that table, whereas D and trimming came from the DNA. The sample records some 290,000 clones, nearly 90% being singletons. The V end was cut by 2 bases, the J end by 0 bases, with 13 bases between. Per the germline V gene, CDR1 is LNHDA and CDR2 is SQIVND (reference sequence). The CDR3 loop spans 17 amino acids. In this sample, this clone turned up once.

Sequenced: PBMCs or T cells enriched from blood (not recorded which). This rearrangement joins TRBV19 to TRBJ1-4; D call uncertain. This TCR was sampled from a woman aged 25 to 39 who had recovered from COVID-19. The CDR3 nucleotides read TGTGCCAGTAGTATAAGGACCGGGGTTGCAACTAATGAAAAACTGTTTTTT. Translated, it gives CASSIRTGVATNEKLFF.